Below, 3 T cell receptor beta chains from the same sample are listed, as sequenced in a study of blood T cell repertoires in COVID-19. Some clones are missing from TCRdb's copy, which holds only in-frame ones; the method was immunoSEQ multiplex PCR. The sample yields approximately 100,000 clones, about 89% seen once. Sequencing input: peripheral blood. These receptors originate from a human donor with acute or convalescent COVID-19. The donor label of this sample is uncertain.

This sequence joins TRBV6-6 and TRBJ1-3; 7 nucleotides align to TRBD1. The CDR3 has 15 residues. The trim removed 0 bases at V and 5 bases at J, leaving 4 bases unmatched. Per germline, CDR1 MNHNY and CDR2 SVGAGI (reference sequence). CDR3 nucleotide sequence: TGTGCCAGCAGTTACTCCGGGACAGCGCGAAACACCATATATTTT. Translation: CASSYSGTARNTIYF.

The V call is TRBV27, the J call TRBJ1-1, with 10 bases aligning to TRBD1. CDR1 and CDR2 (germline): MNHEY, SMNVEV (reference sequence). This CDR3 comprises 14 residues. V was pared by 6 bases and J by 5 bases, with 6 bases of the junction left unmatched. CDR3 DNA: TGTGCCAGCAGGCTGACAGGGGGCTGGACTGAAGCTTTCTTT. Amino acids: CASRLTGGWTEAFF.

The chain is built from TRBV19 and TRBJ1-1, with D possibly matching TRBD1 (5 bases). Per germline, CDR1 LNHDA and CDR2 SQIVND (reference sequence). V lost 5 bases to trimming and J lost 0 bases, with 16 bases between them. The CDR3 sequence is 16 residues long. This CDR3 is CASSQWAGHMNTEAFF. The CDR3 DNA is TGTGCCAGTAGTCAATGGGCCGGACACATGAACACTGAAGCTTTCTTT.